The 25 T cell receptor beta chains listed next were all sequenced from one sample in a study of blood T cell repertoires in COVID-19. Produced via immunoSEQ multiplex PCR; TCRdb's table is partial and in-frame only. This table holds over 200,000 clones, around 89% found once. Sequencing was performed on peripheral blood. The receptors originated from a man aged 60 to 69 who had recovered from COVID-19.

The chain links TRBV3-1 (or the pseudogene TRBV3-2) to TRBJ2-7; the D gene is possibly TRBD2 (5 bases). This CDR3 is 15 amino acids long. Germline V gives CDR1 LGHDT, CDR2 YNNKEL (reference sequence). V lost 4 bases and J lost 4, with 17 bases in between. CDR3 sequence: CASSRTGIYPYEQYF. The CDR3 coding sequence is TGTGCCAGCAGCCGAACCGGGATTTACCCTTACGAGCAGTACTTC.

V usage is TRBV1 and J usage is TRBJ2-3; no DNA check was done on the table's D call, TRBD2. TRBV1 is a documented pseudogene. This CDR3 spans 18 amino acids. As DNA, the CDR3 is TGCACCAGCAGCCCTACCCCCATCGAGCGGGGACGGTTAGATACGCAGTATTTT. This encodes CTSSPTPIERGRLDTQYF.

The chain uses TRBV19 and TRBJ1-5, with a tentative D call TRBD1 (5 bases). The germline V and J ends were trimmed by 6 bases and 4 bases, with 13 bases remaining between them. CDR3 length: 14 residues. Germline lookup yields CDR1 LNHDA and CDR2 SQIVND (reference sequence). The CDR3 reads CASRELDNNQPQHF. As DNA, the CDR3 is TGTGCCAGTAGGGAGTTGGACAATAATCAGCCCCAGCATTTT.

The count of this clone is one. The CDR3 DNA reads as TGCGCCAGCAGCCAAGGAAGCGTCGGGGGGGGCTTCCAAGAGACCCAGTACTTC. Residues: CASSQGSVGGGFQETQYF. V and J are TRBV4-1 and TRBJ2-5; TRBD2 aligns across 8 bases. The CDR3 covers 18 residues. The germline gives CDR1 MGHRA, CDR2 YSYEKL. V was pared by 1 base and J by 1 base, with 11 bases of the junction left unmatched.

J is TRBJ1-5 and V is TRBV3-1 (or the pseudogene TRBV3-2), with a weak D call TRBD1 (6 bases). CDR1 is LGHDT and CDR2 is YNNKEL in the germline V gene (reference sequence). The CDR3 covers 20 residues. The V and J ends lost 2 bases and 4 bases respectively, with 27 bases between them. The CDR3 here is CASSQNWAGVGMALNQPQHF. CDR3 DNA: TGTGCCAGCAGCCAAAATTGGGCAGGGGTCGGTATGGCACTGAATCAGCCCCAGCATTTT.

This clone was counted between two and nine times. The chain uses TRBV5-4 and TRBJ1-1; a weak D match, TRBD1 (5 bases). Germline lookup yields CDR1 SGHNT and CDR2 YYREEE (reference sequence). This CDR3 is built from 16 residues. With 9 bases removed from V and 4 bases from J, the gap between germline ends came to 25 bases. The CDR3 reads CATIPRGKTGSTEAFF. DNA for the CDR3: TGTGCCACCATACCTCGGGGGAAAACAGGCAGCACTGAAGCTTTCTTT.

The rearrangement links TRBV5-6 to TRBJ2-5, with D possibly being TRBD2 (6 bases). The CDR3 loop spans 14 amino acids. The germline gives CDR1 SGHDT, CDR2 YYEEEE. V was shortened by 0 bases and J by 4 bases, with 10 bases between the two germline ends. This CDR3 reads CASSLVGRSETQYF. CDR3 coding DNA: TGTGCCAGCAGCTTGGTGGGGAGGTCAGAGACCCAGTACTTC.

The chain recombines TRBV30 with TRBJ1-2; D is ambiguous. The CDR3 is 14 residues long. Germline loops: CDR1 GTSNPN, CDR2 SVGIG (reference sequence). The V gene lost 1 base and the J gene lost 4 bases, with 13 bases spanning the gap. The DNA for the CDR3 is TGTGCCTGGAGTGGGGCAAAACGGGGCTATGGCTACACCTTC. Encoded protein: CAWSGAKRGYGYTF.

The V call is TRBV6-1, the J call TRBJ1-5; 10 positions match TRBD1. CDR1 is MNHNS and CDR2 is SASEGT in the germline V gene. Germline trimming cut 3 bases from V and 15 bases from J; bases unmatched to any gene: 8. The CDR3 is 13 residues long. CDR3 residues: CASSDELWDRGHF. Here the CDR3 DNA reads TGTGCCAGCAGTGACGAACTGTGGGACAGGGGGCATTTT.

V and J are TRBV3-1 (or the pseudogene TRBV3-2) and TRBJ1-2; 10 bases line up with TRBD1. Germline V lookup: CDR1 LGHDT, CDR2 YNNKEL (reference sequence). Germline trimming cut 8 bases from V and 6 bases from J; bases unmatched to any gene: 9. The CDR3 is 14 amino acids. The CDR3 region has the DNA TGTGCCAGCCGCGGACAGGGGGGCAAGGATGGCTACACCTTC. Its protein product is CASRGQGGKDGYTF.

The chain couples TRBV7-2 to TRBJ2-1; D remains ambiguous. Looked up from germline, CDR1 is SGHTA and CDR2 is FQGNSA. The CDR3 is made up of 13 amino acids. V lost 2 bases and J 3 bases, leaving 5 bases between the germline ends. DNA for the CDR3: TGTGCCAGCAGCTTAAATATCTACAATGAGCAGTTCTTC. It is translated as CASSLNIYNEQFF.

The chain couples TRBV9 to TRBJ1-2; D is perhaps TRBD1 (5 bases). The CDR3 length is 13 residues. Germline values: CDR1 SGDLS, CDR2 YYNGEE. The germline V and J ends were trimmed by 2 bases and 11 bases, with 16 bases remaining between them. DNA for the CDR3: TGTGCCAGCAGCGTTGACAGTTGGATGGGTTACACCTTC. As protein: CASSVDSWMGYTF.

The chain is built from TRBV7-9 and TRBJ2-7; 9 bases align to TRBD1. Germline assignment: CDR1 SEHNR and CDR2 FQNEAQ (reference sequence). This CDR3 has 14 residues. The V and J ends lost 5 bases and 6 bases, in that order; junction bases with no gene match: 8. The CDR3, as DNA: TGTGCCAGCAGCCTGGGACAGGGAATAGGCGAGCAGTACTTC. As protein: CASSLGQGIGEQYF. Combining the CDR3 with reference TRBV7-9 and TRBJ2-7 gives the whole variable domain DTGVSQNPRHKITKRGQNVTFRCDPISEHNRLYWYRQTLGQGPEFLTYFQNEAQLEKSRLLSDRFSAERPKGSFSTLEIQRTEQGDSAMYLCASSLGQGIGEQYFGPGTRLTVT.

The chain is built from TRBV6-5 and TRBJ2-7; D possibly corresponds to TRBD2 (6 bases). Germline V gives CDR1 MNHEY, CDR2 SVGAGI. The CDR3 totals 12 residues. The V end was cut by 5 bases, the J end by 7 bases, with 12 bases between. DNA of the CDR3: TGTGCCAGCAGTACGGACTACAGGGAGCAGTACTTC. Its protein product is CASSTDYREQYF.

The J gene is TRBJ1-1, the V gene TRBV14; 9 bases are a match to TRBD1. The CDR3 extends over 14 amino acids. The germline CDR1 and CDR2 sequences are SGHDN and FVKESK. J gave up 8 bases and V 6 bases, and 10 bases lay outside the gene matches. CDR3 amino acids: CASSLQTGGAEAFF. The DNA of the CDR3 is TGTGCCAGCAGTCTCCAAACAGGGGGCGCGGAAGCTTTCTTT.

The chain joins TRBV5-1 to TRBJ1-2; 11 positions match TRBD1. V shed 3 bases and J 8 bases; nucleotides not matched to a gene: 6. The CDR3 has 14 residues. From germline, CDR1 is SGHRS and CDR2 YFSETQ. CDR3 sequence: CASSSDRGRGGYTF. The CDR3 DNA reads TGCGCCAGCAGCTCGGACAGGGGGCGCGGGGGCTACACCTTC.

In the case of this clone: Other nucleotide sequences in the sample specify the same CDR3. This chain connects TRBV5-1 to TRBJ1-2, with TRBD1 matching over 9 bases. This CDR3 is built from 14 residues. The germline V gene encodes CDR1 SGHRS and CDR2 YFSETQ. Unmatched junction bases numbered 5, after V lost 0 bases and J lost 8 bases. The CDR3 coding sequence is TGCGCCAGCAGCTTGGGGGACAGGGCCGGCGGCTACACCTTC. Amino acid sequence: CASSLGDRAGGYTF.

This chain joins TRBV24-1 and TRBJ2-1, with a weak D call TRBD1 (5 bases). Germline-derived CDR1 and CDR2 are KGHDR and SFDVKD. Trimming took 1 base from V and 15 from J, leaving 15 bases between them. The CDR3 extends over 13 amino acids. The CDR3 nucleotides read TGTGCCACCAGTGATTTTAGCCAGGGCAGGTGGTTCTTC. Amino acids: CATSDFSQGRWFF.

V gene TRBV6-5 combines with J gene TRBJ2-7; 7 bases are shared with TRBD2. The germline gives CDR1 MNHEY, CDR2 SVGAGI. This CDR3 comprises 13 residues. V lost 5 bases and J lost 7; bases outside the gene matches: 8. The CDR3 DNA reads TGTGCCAGCAGTCCCCCGGGTAGCGGGGAGCAGTACTTC. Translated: CASSPPGSGEQYF.

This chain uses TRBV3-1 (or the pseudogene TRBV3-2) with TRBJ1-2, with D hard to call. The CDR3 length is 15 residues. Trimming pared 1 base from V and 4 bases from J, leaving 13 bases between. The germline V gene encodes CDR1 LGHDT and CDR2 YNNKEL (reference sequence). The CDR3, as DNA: TGTGCCAGCAGCCAAGTCGGGGATTGGATCTATGGCTACACCTTC. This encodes CASSQVGDWIYGYTF.

DNA of the CDR3: TGTGCCAGCAGCGTGGCCCAGGGAGGGGGTTCACCCCTCCACTTT. Residues: CASSVAQGGGSPLHF. The chain links TRBV5-4 to TRBJ1-6, with a possible D match to TRBD1 (6 bases). The CDR3 covers 15 residues. V lost 4 bases and J lost 9, with 17 bases in between. Germline V lookup: CDR1 SGHNT, CDR2 YYREEE (reference sequence).

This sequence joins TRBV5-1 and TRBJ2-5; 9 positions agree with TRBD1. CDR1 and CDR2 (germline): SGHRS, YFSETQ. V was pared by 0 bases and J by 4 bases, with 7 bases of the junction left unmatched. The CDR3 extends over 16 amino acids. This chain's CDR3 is CASSLGDRGKGETQYF. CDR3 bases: TGCGCCAGCAGCTTGGGAGACAGGGGGAAGGGAGAGACCCAGTACTTC.

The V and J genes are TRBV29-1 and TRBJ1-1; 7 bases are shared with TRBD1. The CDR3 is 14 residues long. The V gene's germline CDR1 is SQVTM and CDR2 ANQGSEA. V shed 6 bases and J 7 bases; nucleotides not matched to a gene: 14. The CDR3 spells CSVIQGQDRVEAFF. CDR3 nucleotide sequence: TGCAGCGTCATACAAGGACAGGACCGGGTTGAAGCTTTCTTT.

DNA for the CDR3: TGTGCCACCGCCGGCCAGGGGATCACCTACGAGCAGTACTTC. Encoded protein: CATAGQGITYEQYF. This sequence joins TRBV6-5 and TRBJ2-7; maybe TRBD1 (6 bases). Per the germline V gene, CDR1 is MNHEY and CDR2 is SVGAGI. Deletions cut 10 bases from V and 2 bases from J, with 18 bases between. This CDR3 spans 14 amino acids.

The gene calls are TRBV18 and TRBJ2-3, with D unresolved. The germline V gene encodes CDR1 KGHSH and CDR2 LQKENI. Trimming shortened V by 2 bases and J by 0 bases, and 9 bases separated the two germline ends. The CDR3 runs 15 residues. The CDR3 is CASSPVPGSTDTQYF. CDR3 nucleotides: TGTGCCAGCTCACCAGTACCAGGAAGCACAGATACGCAGTATTTT.